The 22 T cell receptor beta chains in this list originate from one sample, sequenced in a study of cytomegalovirus exposure and HLA in healthy donors. Clones were read by immunoSEQ multiplex PCR, and TCRdb kept only the in-frame ones, dropping some. Of 130,000 to 150,000 clones listed, 87% were seen once; the top ten hold less than 5.5%. Sequencing input: PBMCs. These receptors were collected from a man between 18 and 29 years old in good health and CMV-seropositive.

The rearrangement links TRBV5-4 to TRBJ1-5; no firm D call. There are 14 residues in the CDR3. V dropped 0 bases and J dropped 6 bases, with 10 bases sitting between them. In germline, CDR1 is SGHNT, CDR2 YYREEE (reference sequence). CDR3 DNA sequence: TGTGCCAGCAGCTTGGAGGGAGGGAGTCAGCCCCAGCATTTT. It codes for CASSLEGGSQPQHF.

The genes are TRBV5-4 and TRBJ2-3; 8 bases line up with TRBD1. Germline CDR1 reads SGHNT; CDR2 reads YYREEE (reference sequence). The CDR3 totals 15 residues. The V and J ends lost 3 bases and 3 bases, in that order; junction bases with no gene match: 6. CDR3 nucleotides: TGTGCCAGCAGCTCGCCGGACAGGGCAACAGATACGCAGTATTTT. Its protein product is CASSSPDRATDTQYF.

V is TRBV13 and J is TRBJ1-5; weak D call: TRBD1 (6 bases). Trimming stripped 5 bases from V and 5 bases from J, with 13 bases between. The CDR3 runs to 14 residues. Germline V gives CDR1 PRHDT, CDR2 FYEKMQ (reference sequence). The CDR3 sequence is CASSLGQHDQPQHF. DNA for the CDR3: TGTGCCAGCAGCCTTGGACAGCATGATCAGCCCCAGCATTTT.

The genes are TRBV7-9 and TRBJ1-4; the match to TRBD1 covers 7 bases. This CDR3 is built from 16 residues. CDR1 SEHNR and CDR2 FQNEAQ come from the germline V gene (reference sequence). Germline trimming cut 5 bases from V and 0 bases from J; bases unmatched to any gene: 6. CDR3 sequence reads: CASSQGQAATNEKLFF. For the CDR3, the DNA is TGTGCCAGCAGCCAAGGACAGGCGGCAACTAATGAAAAACTGTTTTTT.

The chain recombines TRBV5-1 with TRBJ2-7; possible D gene TRBD2, 6 bases. The CDR3 length is 14 residues. Between the trimmed V and J ends, which lost 4 bases and 5 bases, there was a span of 16 bases. Germline V gives CDR1 SGHRS, CDR2 YFSETQ. This CDR3 reads CASSLATPSDEQYF. Written as DNA, the CDR3 is TGCGCCAGCAGCCTCGCCACCCCTAGCGACGAGCAGTACTTC.

The chain uses TRBV4-1 and TRBJ2-2, with D hard to call. This CDR3 is built from 14 residues. Between the trimmed V and J ends, which lost 1 base and 6 bases, there was a span of 9 bases. Germline V CDR1 and CDR2: MGHRA, YSYEKL. DNA of the CDR3: TGCGCCAGCAGCCAAGGGGTCGGAGCCGGGGAGCTGTTTTTT. Protein sequence: CASSQGVGAGELFF.

This clone was counted once. The V and J genes are TRBV6-5 and TRBJ2-1, with D uncertain. The CDR3 runs to 11 residues. V was pared by 5 bases and J by 6 bases, with 5 bases between. Germline V gene sequence: CDR1 MNHEY, CDR2 SVGAGI. The CDR3 sequence is CASSHFNEQFF. The CDR3 coding sequence is TGTGCCAGCAGTCATTTCAATGAGCAGTTCTTC.

CDR3 in DNA: TGTGCCAGCAGCTCCGGGACATCCGAAGGCTACACCTTC. This codes for CASSSGTSEGYTF. The chain uses TRBV11-1 and TRBJ1-2, with a weak D call TRBD1 (6 bases). The CDR3 spans 13 residues. CDR1 is SGHAT and CDR2 is FQDESV in the germline V gene (reference sequence). Between the trimmed V and J ends, which lost 4 bases and 8 bases, there was a span of 14 bases.

The V and J genes are TRBV5-1 and TRBJ1-2, with TRBD1 identical over 11 bases. Germline lookup yields CDR1 SGHRS and CDR2 YFSETQ. The CDR3 loop spans 16 amino acids. The junction had 12 bases not matched to a gene; V was cut back by 4 bases and J by 7 bases. CDR3 bases: TGCGCCAGCAGCGCGGGCCCCGGGACAGGGGGACGTGGCTACACCTTC. Its translation is CASSAGPGTGGRGYTF.

The gene calls are TRBV7-6 and TRBJ1-1; a weak D match, TRBD1 (5 bases). V was clipped by 1 base and J by 0 bases, with 6 bases between them. The CDR3 length is 14 residues. Germline assignment: CDR1 SGHVS and CDR2 FNYEAQ. The DNA of the CDR3 is TGTGCCAGCAGCTTAGACAGGATGAACACTGAAGCTTTCTTT. Translated, it gives CASSLDRMNTEAFF.

This clone was counted a few times. V usage is TRBV11-2 and J usage is TRBJ1-5; D is unclear. V lost 1 base and J lost 7, with 8 bases in between. Per the germline V gene, CDR1 is SGHAT and CDR2 is FQNNGV. CDR3 size: 13 residues. In DNA form, the CDR3 reads TGTGCCAGCAGCTTAGCAACGGGACAGCCCCAGCATTTT. It codes for CASSLATGQPQHF.

The chain uses TRBV5-5 and TRBJ1-1, with D perhaps TRBD1 (6 bases). The CDR3 has 14 residues. Germline CDR1 SGHKS, CDR2 YYEKEE (reference sequence). Trimming took off 4 bases at V and 0 bases at J, with 10 bases between the two ends. In DNA form, the CDR3 reads TGTGCCAGCAGCGGGAGGGGGGTGAACACTGAAGCTTTCTTT. Protein: CASSGRGVNTEAFF.

The CDR3 loop is CASSQDNTPGSDTQYF. The CDR3 DNA reads as TGTGCCAGCAGCCAAGATAACACCCCCGGTAGCGATACGCAGTATTTT. The rearrangement uses TRBV4-2 and TRBJ2-3; D uncertain. Trimming cost V 0 bases and J 6 bases, with 16 bases left between them. Germline lookup yields CDR1 LGHNA and CDR2 YNFKEQ. This CDR3 is 16 amino acids long.

V usage is TRBV6-7 and J usage is TRBJ2-2, with TRBD1 identical over 7 bases. TRBV6-7 is an ORF for which the function is uncertain. The V segment lost 11 bases and the J segment 3 bases; nucleotides outside the gene matches: 15. The CDR3 covers 16 residues. DNA for the CDR3: TGTGCCCTAAAGCTCCGACAGGGAAGTTACACCGGGGAGCTGTTTTTT. This gives the protein CALKLRQGSYTGELFF.

J is TRBJ1-1 and V is TRBV4-1; tentative D call: TRBD1 (5 bases). CDR1 is MGHRA and CDR2 is YSYEKL in the germline V gene. The CDR3 totals 14 residues. V was shortened by 4 bases and J by 0 bases, with 9 bases between the two germline ends. DNA for the CDR3: TGCGCCAGCAGCCTAGGACACCTGAACACTGAAGCTTTCTTT. It is translated as CASSLGHLNTEAFF.

This chain connects TRBV10-2 to TRBJ2-1, with TRBD1 matching over 9 bases. The CDR3 spans 16 residues. Germline CDR1 and CDR2: WSHSY and SAAADI. J lost 4 bases, V lost 2 bases, and 6 bases had no gene match. CDR3 nucleotide sequence: TGCGCCAGCAGTGAGGAGGGACAGGGATTTTACAATGAGCAGTTCTTC. Its protein product is CASSEEGQGFYNEQFF.

V usage is TRBV4-1 and J usage is TRBJ2-3, with D unclear. Germline V gives CDR1 MGHRA, CDR2 YSYEKL. The V and J ends lost 1 base and 3 bases respectively, with 8 bases between them. The CDR3 length is 14 residues. CDR3: CASSQGLWTDTQYF. CDR3 DNA sequence: TGCGCCAGCAGCCAAGGGCTGTGGACAGATACGCAGTATTTT.

The sample holds a few counts of this clone. The chain links TRBV4-1 to TRBJ1-5, with unresolved D. Germline loops: CDR1 MGHRA, CDR2 YSYEKL. V gave up 0 bases and J gave up 0 bases, with 9 bases separating them. The length of the CDR3 is 16 residues. CDR3 residues: CASSQDPYISNQPQHF. The CDR3 DNA follows: TGCGCCAGCAGCCAAGACCCCTATATTAGCAATCAGCCCCAGCATTTT.

V and J are TRBV6-5 and TRBJ2-3; TRBD2 matches at 10 bases. Trimming removed 2 bases from V and 9 bases from J; junction bases left unmatched: 8. This CDR3 spans 15 amino acids. Germline values: CDR1 MNHEY, CDR2 SVGAGI. The CDR3 DNA reads as TGTGCCAGCAGTTACGAAGCGGGGGGGGCGAGGACGCAGTATTTT. Its translation is CASSYEAGGARTQYF.

CDR3: CASSDPSGVAGSYNEQFF. CDR3 coding DNA: TGTGCCAGCAGTGACCCCTCGGGAGTAGCGGGTTCCTACAATGAGCAGTTCTTC. The chain couples TRBV25-1 to TRBJ2-1; 7 nucleotides agree with TRBD2. The J segment lost 1 base and the V segment lost 3 bases, leaving 12 bases of the junction unmatched. The CDR3 length is 18 residues. The V gene's germline CDR1 is MGHDK and CDR2 SYGVNS.

This chain uses TRBV6-1 with TRBJ2-5, with 11 nucleotides matching TRBD2. This CDR3 is 15 amino acids long. Germline V gene sequence: CDR1 MNHNS, CDR2 SASEGT. Germline trimming cut 2 bases from V and 5 bases from J; bases unmatched to any gene: 4. The CDR3 DNA follows: TGTGCCAGCAGTGAATTTAGCGGGGGGGCGGAGACCCAGTACTTC. Amino acid sequence: CASSEFSGGAETQYF.

The chain is built from TRBV5-1 and TRBJ2-3; D possibly corresponds to TRBD2 (5 bases). V dropped 4 bases and J dropped 6 bases, with 15 bases sitting between them. The germline V gene encodes CDR1 SGHRS and CDR2 YFSETQ. The CDR3 loop spans 14 amino acids. CDR3 coding DNA: TGCGCCAGCAGCACCCGGGGTGGTGGCGATACGCAGTATTTT. Amino acid sequence: CASSTRGGGDTQYF.